These 15 T cell receptor beta chains share one sample of origin, sequenced in a study of blood T cells in healthy people across ages. Combining a sample-barcoded 5' primer with a J-beta primer mix, a second PCR ran for roughly 6 to 11 cycles. TCRdb called the 5' RACE reads again in MiXCR, with one record for every CDR3 protein. Here the sample spans roughly 680,000 distinct CDR3 sequences, approximately 52% being singletons. Sequenced: blood. Receptors were obtained from a woman aged 80 or older in good health.

This sequence joins TRBV20-1 and TRBJ2-1, with TRBD2 identical over 7 bases. CDR1 and CDR2 from the germline V gene are DFQATT and SNEGSKA (reference sequence). The CDR3 is made up of 17 amino acids. The trim removed 4 bases at V and 0 bases at J, leaving 12 bases unmatched. CDR3 sequence: CSANPPGGSHSYNEQFF. The CDR3 nucleotides are TGCAGTGCTAACCCCCCGGGCGGGAGTCACTCCTACAATGAGCAGTTCTTC.

This clonotype was seen many times. The chain uses TRBV7-2 and TRBJ2-1; D is perhaps TRBD2 (6 bases). CDR3 size: 17 residues. Germline V lookup: CDR1 SGHTA, CDR2 FQGNSA. The V gene lost 2 bases and the J gene lost 0 bases, with 14 bases spanning the gap. This CDR3 reads CASSLSPSASSYNEQFF. Here the CDR3 DNA reads TGTGCCAGCAGCTTATCACCTAGCGCAAGCTCCTACAATGAGCAGTTCTTC.

This clonotype was recorded many times. This chain uses TRBV7-2 with TRBJ2-5; 7 bases are shared with TRBD2. The length of the CDR3 is 14 residues. The V and J ends lost 5 bases and 2 bases, in that order; junction bases with no gene match: 5. Germline CDR1 SGHTA, CDR2 FQGNSA. CDR3 protein: CASSRAGLQETQYF. The CDR3, as DNA: TGTGCCAGCAGCCGAGCGGGACTACAAGAGACCCAGTACTTC. The variable domain in full, completed from reference TRBV7-2 and TRBJ2-5, reads GAGVSQSPSNKVTEKGKDVELRCDPISGHTALYWYRQSLGQGLEFLIYFQGNSAPDKSGLPSDRFSAERTGGSVSTLTIQRTQQEDSAVYLCASSRAGLQETQYFGPGTRLLVL.

V usage is TRBV18 and J usage is TRBJ2-5; D could derive from TRBD1 or TRBD2 (6 bases each). The CDR3 has 14 amino acids. Germline-derived CDR1 and CDR2 are KGHSH and LQKENI. V lost 1 base and J lost 5, with 11 bases in between. This CDR3 is CASSPRGADETQYF. The CDR3 DNA follows: TGTGCCAGCTCACCACGGGGGGCGGATGAGACCCAGTACTTC.

The chain has TRBV27 and TRBJ1-2; D might be TRBD1 (6 bases). V shed 11 bases and J shed 5 bases, with 15 bases lying between them. Germline lookup yields CDR1 MNHEY and CDR2 SMNVEV (reference sequence). The CDR3 has 12 amino acids. The CDR3 here is CAGARQGYGYTF. The DNA for the CDR3 is TGTGCCGGCGCGCGGCAGGGGTATGGCTACACCTTC.

As to this clonotype: Since a much larger clone is just one base distant, this may be a read error. The chain has TRBV7-9 and TRBJ2-7; 11 bases map to TRBD2. The germline V gene has CDR1 SEHNR and CDR2 FQNEAQ (reference sequence). The CDR3 extends over 17 amino acids. The V gene end was trimmed by 1 base and the J gene end by 7 bases; junction bases not matched to a gene: 12. The CDR3 coding sequence is TGTGCCAGCAGCTTAGGACTAGCGGGGTACATTTACAATGAGCAGTACTTC. Translating it yields CASSLGLAGYIYNEQYF.

J is TRBJ2-2 and V is TRBV6-2 or TRBV6-3, with D tentatively TRBD1 (5 bases). The CDR3 contains 15 residues. Germline V gene lookup returns CDR1 MNHEY and CDR2 SVGEGT. The V and J ends lost 0 bases and 4 bases respectively, with 9 bases between them. The CDR3 DNA reads TGTGCCAGCAGTTACTCGACAGACAGCACCGGGGAGCTGTTTTTT. Its protein is CASSYSTDSTGELFF.

This clonotype was counted ten times or more. This chain connects TRBV6-6 to TRBJ1-2; weak D call: TRBD1 (6 bases). V gave up 2 bases and J gave up 8 bases, with 18 bases separating them. There are 15 residues in the CDR3. The germline CDR1 and CDR2 sequences are MNHNY and SVGAGI (reference sequence). CDR3 nucleotides: TGTGCCAGCAGTTACCAAATGGCAGGGGCATCGGGCTACACCTTC. The encoded protein is CASSYQMAGASGYTF.

CDR3 nucleotides: TGTGCCAGCAGTCTGAGCGTTGGCGGGGGCTACACCTTC. Amino acids: CASSLSVGGGYTF. The chain employs TRBV12-3 or TRBV12-4 and TRBJ1-2, with D uncertain. With 5 bases removed from V and 8 bases from J, the gap between germline ends came to 15 bases. The CDR3 totals 13 residues.

In this sample, this clonotype turned up once. The gene calls are TRBV10-2 and TRBJ2-3, with 8 bases that match TRBD2. Per the germline V gene, CDR1 is WSHSY and CDR2 is SAAADI. V trimming: 7 bases; J trimming: 4 bases; junction bases outside the gene matches: 10. The CDR3 contains 15 residues. As DNA, the CDR3 is TGCGCCAGCAAATCGGCGGGGGGAAGGTCAGATACGCAGTATTTT. It codes for CASKSAGGRSDTQYF.

V gene TRBV20-1 combines with J gene TRBJ2-5; TRBD1 agrees at 11 bases. The DNA matches TRBJ2-7 better at its end, which makes the J call doubtful. Germline V gene data show CDR1 as DFQATT and CDR2 as SNEGSKA (reference sequence). CDR3 size: 14 residues. For the CDR3, the DNA is TGCAGTGCTCCCCGGGACAGGGGGTTCAACGAGCAGTACTTC. The encoded protein is CSAPRDRGFNEQYF.

This chain joins TRBV29-1 and TRBJ2-1; D is undetermined. The CDR3 is made up of 10 amino acids. V lost 7 bases, J lost 12 bases, and 13 bases lay in between. From germline, CDR1 is SQVTM and CDR2 ANQGSEA. The CDR3 spells CSAGGSTQFF. CDR3 nucleotides: TGCAGCGCGGGTGGGTCTACGCAGTTCTTC.

This clonotype appeared many times. This may arise from a read error, as a much more abundant clone is one base away. J is TRBJ2-3 and V is TRBV6-5, with D possibly TRBD2 on 7 matching bases. The CDR3 covers 15 residues. Germline V gives CDR1 MNHEY, CDR2 SVGAGI. The CDR3 sequence is CAGSYRGGLRDTQYF. The CDR3 region has the DNA TGTGCCGGCAGTTACCGCGGGGGCTTGAGGGATACGCAGTATTTT.

This clonotype was seen many times. This chain joins TRBV24-1 and TRBJ2-1, with a tentative D call TRBD1 (6 bases). V lost 4 bases and J lost 1, with 13 bases in between. The CDR3 length is 16 residues. Germline V gene data show CDR1 as KGHDR and CDR2 as SFDVKD. The CDR3 nucleotides are TGTGCCACCAGTGACCCCCGGACAGAGTCCTACAATGAGCAGTTCTTC. Amino acids: CATSDPRTESYNEQFF.

The rearrangement uses TRBV2 and TRBJ2-3, with D perhaps TRBD2 (5 bases). CDR3 size: 13 residues. Trimming stripped 8 bases from V and 3 bases from J, with 12 bases between. Germline V gene data show CDR1 as SNHLY and CDR2 as FYNNEI. CDR3 region: CASEAGITDTQYF. Here the CDR3 DNA reads TGTGCCAGCGAGGCGGGTATTACAGATACGCAGTATTTT. The full variable domain, with the rest looked up from reference TRBV2 and TRBJ2-3, is EPEVTQTPSHQVTQMGQEVILRCVPISNHLYFYWYRQILGQKVEFLVSFYNNEISEKSEIFDDQFSVERPDGSNFTLKIRSTKLEDSAMYFCASEAGITDTQYFGPGTRLTVL.